The 5 T cell receptor beta chains below come from one sample, sequenced in a study of blood T cell repertoires in COVID-19. Generated by immunoSEQ multiplex PCR, the TCRdb table keeps only in-frame clones and is missing some. The profile shows tens of thousands of clones, about 92% of them singletons. The source material was peripheral blood. These receptors all come from a woman aged 55-70 years with active COVID-19.

The V call is TRBV23-1, the J call TRBJ2-3, with 7 bases aligning to TRBD2. TRBV23-1 counts as an open reading frame of uncertain function. The CDR3 runs 17 residues. J gave up 0 bases and V 5 bases, and 11 bases lay outside the gene matches. CDR3 protein: CASSSSPTSDSTDTQYF. Here the CDR3 DNA reads TGCGCCAGCAGTTCCTCCCCCACTAGCGACAGCACAGATACGCAGTATTTT.

The chain couples TRBV9 to TRBJ2-7; 8 bases agree with TRBD1. Germline CDR1 reads SGDLS; CDR2 reads YYNGEE. V dropped 4 bases and J dropped 4; count of bases not matched to a gene: 10. This CDR3 is 15 amino acids long. As DNA, the CDR3 is TGTGCCAGCAGCCCGGTTCTGACAGGGGAGTACGAGCAGTACTTC. Protein product: CASSPVLTGEYEQYF.

The genes are TRBV5-1 and TRBJ2-7; 9 bases are shared with TRBD1. Germline CDR1 reads SGHRS; CDR2 reads YFSETQ. CDR3 length: 16 amino acids. The ends lost 0 bases at V and 3 bases at J; junction bases unmatched: 7. CDR3: CASSLGGQGIGYEQYF. CDR3 nucleotides: TGCGCCAGCAGCTTGGGGGGACAGGGTATCGGCTACGAGCAGTACTTC.

The chain uses TRBV14 and TRBJ2-7; 12 bases are a match to TRBD1. This CDR3 is 15 amino acids long. The V segment lost 0 bases and the J segment 5 bases; nucleotides outside the gene matches: 2. Germline CDR1 and CDR2: SGHDN and FVKESK. CDR3 nucleotide sequence: TGTGCCAGCAGCCAAGACGGGACAGGGGGCAACGAGCAGTACTTC. It specifies CASSQDGTGGNEQYF.

The V call is TRBV27, the J call TRBJ1-5; TRBD1 might be the D (6 bases). CDR1 MNHEY and CDR2 SMNVEV come from the germline V gene (reference sequence). The CDR3 loop spans 13 amino acids. V lost 2 bases and J 6 bases, leaving 8 bases between the germline ends. This chain's CDR3 is CASSLRGAQPQHF. CDR3 DNA: TGTGCCAGCAGTTTACGGGGGGCTCAGCCCCAGCATTTT.